There are many counts of the clone carrying this T cell receptor beta chain. Its matching antigen is unknown. The entry originates in a study of blood T cells in healthy people across ages. General study results and limits: It was found that TCR beta diversity correlated strongly with the percentage of naive T cells. One million T cells yielded diversity estimates that were considered underestimates. Roughly linear declines in TCR beta diversity per million T cells occurred with age.

Total RNA was extracted at no less than 6 micrograms per sample. Sample-barcoded 5' priming and a J-beta primer mix drove a second PCR of roughly 6 to 12 cycles. TCRdb re-called the 5' RACE reads through MiXCR, storing one row per CDR3 protein. This sample has around 1.5 million distinct CDR3 sequences, with around 36% found just once. Per germline, CDR1 SQVTM and CDR2 ANQGSEA. This CDR3 spans 13 amino acids. V was shortened by 6 bases and J by 4 bases, with 16 bases between the two germline ends. The sample was blood. The clonotype was recovered from a woman in her thirties in good health. This rearrangement joins TRBV29-1 to TRBJ2-7; a possible D gene is TRBD1 (5 bases). The CDR3 region has the DNA TGCAGCGTCGGCCAGGGCGCTAGTTACGAGCAGTACTTC. Its protein product is CSVGQGASYEQYF.